Listed here are 20 T cell receptor beta chains from one sample, sequenced in a study of blood T cell repertoires in COVID-19. The protocol was immunoSEQ multiplex PCR, while the TCRdb copy is restricted to in-frame clones and leaves out a portion. The table includes 200,000 to 300,000 clones, roughly 85% detected once. The sequencing input was PBMCs or T cells enriched from blood (not recorded which). Receptors were obtained from a woman aged 45 to 65 with acute COVID-19.

The chain combines TRBV25-1 with TRBJ2-7; 8 bases map to TRBD1. The CDR3 loop spans 16 amino acids. The V and J ends lost 4 bases and 1 base, in that order; junction bases with no gene match: 9. CDR1 and CDR2 (germline): MGHDK, SYGVNS. CDR3 sequence (DNA): TGTGCCAGCAGTGGGGGCCCGGGGACAGGATCCTACGAGCAGTACTTC. Its translation is CASSGGPGTGSYEQYF.

V usage is TRBV7-9 and J usage is TRBJ1-4; 7 positions match TRBD1. The junction had 13 bases not matched to a gene; V was cut back by 4 bases and J by 5 bases. Looked up from germline, CDR1 is SEHNR and CDR2 is FQNEAQ (reference sequence). The CDR3 runs 17 residues. The CDR3 reads CASSSPVGQAINEKLFF. CDR3 coding DNA: TGTGCCAGCAGCTCCCCGGTCGGACAGGCAATAAATGAAAAACTGTTTTTT.

This chain joins TRBV19 and TRBJ2-2, with 8 bases fitting TRBD1. Germline V lookup: CDR1 LNHDA, CDR2 SQIVND (reference sequence). The CDR3 loop spans 12 amino acids. The V gene end was trimmed by 8 bases and the J gene end by 10 bases; junction bases not matched to a gene: 6. CDR3 amino acids: CASSTGGVELFF. CDR3 sequence (DNA): TGTGCCAGTTCCACAGGGGGTGTGGAGCTGTTTTTT.

About this clone: Other DNA sequences of this sample code for an identical CDR3. V gene TRBV6-6 combines with J gene TRBJ2-7; the D is unclear. The V gene's germline CDR1 is MNHNY and CDR2 SVGAGI (reference sequence). The CDR3 is 12 residues long. Trimming took 0 bases from V and 6 from J, leaving 6 bases between them. As DNA, the CDR3 is TGTGCCAGCAGTTACTCAAGTAGCGAGCAGTACTTC. This gives the protein CASSYSSSEQYF.

The chain joins TRBV7-2 to TRBJ2-5; 7 bases match TRBD1. The CDR3 loop spans 14 amino acids. Germline V gene data show CDR1 as SGHTA and CDR2 as FQGNSA. Trimming removed 4 bases from V and 5 bases from J; junction bases left unmatched: 7. The CDR3 nucleotides are TGTGCCAGCAGCTACATTACAGGGGCTGAGACCCAGTACTTC. The encoded protein is CASSYITGAETQYF.

V and J are TRBV25-1 and TRBJ1-5, with TRBD1 matching over 7 bases. The CDR3 loop spans 14 amino acids. The germline V gene has CDR1 MGHDK and CDR2 SYGVNS. The J segment lost 7 bases and the V segment lost 2 bases, leaving 5 bases of the junction unmatched. The chain's CDR3 is CASSEANRGQPQHF. The CDR3 bases are TGTGCCAGCAGTGAAGCGAACAGGGGCCAGCCCCAGCATTTT.

The chain uses TRBV5-6 and TRBJ2-7; the match to TRBD2 covers 7 bases. The CDR3 extends over 13 amino acids. From germline, CDR1 is SGHDT and CDR2 YYEEEE. V shed 4 bases and J 5 bases; nucleotides not matched to a gene: 6. The CDR3 sequence: CASSRDYSDEQYF. The CDR3, as DNA: TGTGCCAGCAGCCGGGACTATTCCGACGAGCAGTACTTC.

This chain joins TRBV7-2 and TRBJ2-5; D perhaps matches TRBD1 (5 bases). This CDR3 comprises 14 residues. The V end lost 0 bases, the J end lost 6 bases, and 11 bases lay between the germline ends. Germline V gives CDR1 SGHTA, CDR2 FQGNSA. CDR3 loop: CASSLAGQGKTQYF. DNA for the CDR3: TGTGCCAGCAGCTTAGCTGGGCAGGGAAAGACCCAGTACTTC.

This CDR3 reads CASRGTGSNEQFF. The CDR3 DNA is TGTGCCAGCAGGGGGACAGGGTCCAATGAGCAGTTCTTC. This rearrangement joins TRBV9 to TRBJ2-1; 9 bases are a match to TRBD1. There are 13 residues in the CDR3. Unmatched junction bases numbered 3, after V lost 5 bases and J lost 6 bases. Germline V CDR1 and CDR2: SGDLS, YYNGEE. Full variable domain (remainder filled in from reference TRBV9 and TRBJ2-1): DSGVTQTPKHLITATGQRVTLRCSPRSGDLSVYWYQQSLDQGLQFLIQYYNGEERAKGNILERFSAQQFPDLHSELNLSSLELGDSALYFCASRGTGSNEQFFGPGTRLTVL.

J is TRBJ2-7 and V is TRBV7-2; TRBD1 agrees at 9 bases. The ends lost 3 bases at V and 4 bases at J; junction bases unmatched: 16. Germline V gives CDR1 SGHTA, CDR2 FQGNSA. CDR3 length: 18 residues. CDR3 nucleotides: TGTGCCAGCAGCTTCGGACCTGATCCGGGACAGGGTCGATACGAGCAGTACTTC. Translation gives CASSFGPDPGQGRYEQYF.

J is TRBJ1-2 and V is TRBV3-1 (or the pseudogene TRBV3-2); D remains ambiguous. From germline, CDR1 is LGHDT and CDR2 YNNKEL (reference sequence). Trimming left V 2 bases short and J 8 bases short, with 9 bases between. This CDR3 contains 12 residues. CDR3 bases: TGTGCCAGCAGCCAACCCGGGTTCGGCTACACCTTC. Translating gives CASSQPGFGYTF.

This clone appeared a single time. The V call is TRBV6-5, the J call TRBJ1-5, with 8 positions matching TRBD1. The CDR3 extends over 15 amino acids. After removal of 4 bases from V and 5 bases from J, the junction contained 7 bases not matched to a gene. In germline, CDR1 is MNHEY, CDR2 SVGAGI. In DNA form, the CDR3 reads TGTGCCAGCAGTTGGGCGACAGGGGAAGATCAGCCCCAGCATTTT. Amino acid sequence: CASSWATGEDQPQHF.

J is TRBJ2-7 and V is TRBV27, with D possibly being TRBD2 (5 bases). Germline V CDR1 and CDR2: MNHEY, SMNVEV (reference sequence). V was shortened by 2 bases and J by 0 bases, with 5 bases between the two germline ends. The CDR3 contains 13 residues. The CDR3 is CASSLAGSYEQYF. CDR3 coding DNA: TGTGCCAGCAGTTTAGCGGGCTCCTACGAGCAGTACTTC.

The chain combines TRBV7-9 with TRBJ1-1; D unclear. The V gene lost 4 bases and the J gene lost 6 bases, with 12 bases spanning the gap. Germline values: CDR1 SEHNR, CDR2 FQNEAQ (reference sequence). CDR3 length equals 13 residues. The CDR3 DNA reads TGTGCCAGCAGCTCCATGGCTGGTTCTGAAGCTTTCTTT. This sequence encodes CASSSMAGSEAFF. Supplemented by reference TRBV7-9 and TRBJ1-1, the full variable domain reads DTGVSQNPRHKITKRGQNVTFRCDPISEHNRLYWYRQTLGQGPEFLTYFQNEAQLEKSRLLSDRFSAERPKGSFSTLEIQRTEQGDSAMYLCASSSMAGSEAFFGQGTRLTVV.

The rearrangement links TRBV12-3 or TRBV12-4 to TRBJ1-3; no firm D call. CDR3 size: 12 residues. V was clipped by 3 bases and J by 7 bases, with 7 bases between them. CDR3 residues: CASSFGVNTIYF. The CDR3 nucleotides are TGTGCCAGCAGTTTCGGGGTTAACACCATATATTTT.

This chain links TRBV30 with TRBJ2-2, with TRBD2 identical over 8 bases. The CDR3 extends over 13 amino acids. Germline-derived CDR1 and CDR2 are GTSNPN and SVGIG (reference sequence). V trimming: 4 bases; J trimming: 6 bases; junction bases outside the gene matches: 4. CDR3 amino acids: CAWKIAGPGELFF. CDR3 sequence (DNA): TGTGCCTGGAAAATAGCGGGGCCCGGGGAGCTGTTTTTT. The complete variable domain, with remaining parts taken from reference TRBV30 and TRBJ2-2, reads SQTIHQWPATLVQPVGSPLSLECTVEGTSNPNLYWYRQAAGRGLQLLFYSVGIGQISSEVPQNLSASRPQDRQFILSSKKLLLSDSGFYLCAWKIAGPGELFFGEGSRLTVL.

The chain recombines TRBV28 with TRBJ1-6; no clear D. Germline CDR1 reads MDHEN; CDR2 reads SYDVKM. The CDR3 totals 14 residues. Trimming shortened V by 7 bases and J by 8 bases, and 15 bases separated the two germline ends. CDR3 DNA: TGTGCCAGCACCCCGGGAGGACCGGATTCACCCCTCCACTTT. Encoded protein: CASTPGGPDSPLHF.

The rearrangement joins TRBV6-5 to TRBJ2-5; 8 bases agree with TRBD2. With 4 bases clipped from V and 5 bases from J, the junction kept 9 bases outside the gene matches. CDR1 is MNHEY and CDR2 is SVGAGI in the germline V gene. CDR3 length equals 15 residues. The CDR3 region is CASSFPSGGGETQYF. CDR3 in DNA: TGTGCCAGCAGTTTCCCAAGCGGGGGCGGTGAGACCCAGTACTTC.

The chain joins TRBV6-2 or TRBV6-3 to TRBJ2-1, with 10 bases lining up with TRBD2. CDR3 length: 15 amino acids. V lost 2 bases and J lost 4; bases outside the gene matches: 2. Germline CDR1 reads MNHEY; CDR2 reads SVGEGT. This CDR3 is CASSYTSGEYNEQFF. CDR3 nucleotide sequence: TGTGCCAGCAGTTACACTAGCGGGGAGTACAATGAGCAGTTCTTC.

J is TRBJ1-2 and V is TRBV19; TRBD1 matches at 8 bases. The V gene's germline CDR1 is LNHDA and CDR2 SQIVND (reference sequence). The CDR3 extends over 15 amino acids. Unmatched junction bases numbered 11, after V lost 5 bases and J lost 6 bases. The CDR3 here is CASSVWTGRENGYTF. The CDR3 nucleotides are TGTGCCAGTAGTGTCTGGACAGGGAGAGAGAATGGCTACACCTTC.